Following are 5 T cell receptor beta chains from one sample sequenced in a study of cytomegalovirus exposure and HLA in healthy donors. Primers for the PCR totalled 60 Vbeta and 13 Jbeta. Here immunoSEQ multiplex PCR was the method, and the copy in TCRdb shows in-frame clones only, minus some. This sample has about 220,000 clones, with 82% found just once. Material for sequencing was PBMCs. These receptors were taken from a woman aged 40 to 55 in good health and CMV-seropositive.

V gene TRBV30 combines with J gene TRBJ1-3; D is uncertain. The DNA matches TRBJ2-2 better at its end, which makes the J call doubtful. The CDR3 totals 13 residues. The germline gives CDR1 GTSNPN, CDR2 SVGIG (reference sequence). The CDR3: CAWTQYFTGELFF. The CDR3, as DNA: TGTGCCTGGACCCAGTACTTCACCGGGGAGCTGTTTTTT.

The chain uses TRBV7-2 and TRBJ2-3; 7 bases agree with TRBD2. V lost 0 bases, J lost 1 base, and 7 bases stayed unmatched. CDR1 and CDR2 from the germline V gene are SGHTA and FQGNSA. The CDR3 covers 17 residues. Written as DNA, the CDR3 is TGTGCCAGCAGCTTAGCGGAGGGCGGGAGTGGCACAGATACGCAGTATTTT. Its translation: CASSLAEGGSGTDTQYF. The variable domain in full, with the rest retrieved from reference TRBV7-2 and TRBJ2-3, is GAGVSQSPSNKVTEKGKDVELRCDPISGHTALYWYRQSLGQGLEFLIYFQGNSAPDKSGLPSDRFSAERTGGSVSTLTIQRTQQEDSAVYLCASSLAEGGSGTDTQYFGPGTRLTVL.

The CDR3 DNA sequence: TGTGCCAGCAGTGCCGGGACAGGCTCCTACGAGCAGTACTTC. Amino acids: CASSAGTGSYEQYF. The V call is TRBV27, the J call TRBJ2-7, with TRBD1 identical over 8 bases. The CDR3 loop spans 14 amino acids. Germline V gene data show CDR1 as MNHEY and CDR2 as SMNVEV (reference sequence). Unmatched junction bases numbered 3, after V lost 5 bases and J lost 0 bases.

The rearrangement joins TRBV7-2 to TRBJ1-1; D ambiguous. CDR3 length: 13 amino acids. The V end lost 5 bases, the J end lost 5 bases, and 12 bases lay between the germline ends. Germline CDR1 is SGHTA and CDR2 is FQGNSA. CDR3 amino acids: CASSLLLRTEAFF. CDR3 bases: TGTGCCAGCAGCCTATTGCTGAGAACTGAAGCTTTCTTT.

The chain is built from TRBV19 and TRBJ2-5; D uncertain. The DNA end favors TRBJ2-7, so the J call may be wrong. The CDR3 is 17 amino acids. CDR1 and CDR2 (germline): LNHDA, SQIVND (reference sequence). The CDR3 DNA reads TGTGCCAGTAGTCCCCGGGTCCTTACCGCGGCCCTCTACGAGCAGTACTTC. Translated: CASSPRVLTAALYEQYF.